This T cell receptor (beta chain) was recorded in a study of blood T cell repertoires in COVID-19. Study information: Sources were T cells, B-cell-depleted T cells, or PBMCs; the material itself was cDNA or gDNA.

The repertoire was sequenced with immunoSEQ multiplex PCR; TCRdb's copy has only in-frame clones and lacks some. This sample has tens of thousands of clones, with around 87% found just once. Per the germline V gene, CDR1 is LNHDA and CDR2 is SQIVND (reference sequence). This CDR3 is built from 13 residues. Unmatched junction bases numbered 7, after V lost 10 bases and J lost 7 bases. A single count supports this clone. What was sequenced was peripheral blood. The chain employs TRBV19 and TRBJ2-1, with 10 bases that match TRBD1. The receptor was derived from a human donor in a cohort sampled during active COVID-19. The donor label of this sample is uncertain. The CDR3 reads CATVDRGQNEQFF. The CDR3 nucleotides read TGTGCCACCGTCGACAGGGGGCAAAATGAGCAGTTCTTC.